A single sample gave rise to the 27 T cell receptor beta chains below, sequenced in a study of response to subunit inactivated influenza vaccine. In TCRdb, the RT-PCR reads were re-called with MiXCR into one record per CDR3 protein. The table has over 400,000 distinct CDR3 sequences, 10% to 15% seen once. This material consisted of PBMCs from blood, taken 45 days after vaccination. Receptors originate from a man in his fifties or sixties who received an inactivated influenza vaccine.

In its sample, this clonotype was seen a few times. CDR3 in DNA: TGCGCCAGCAGCCAAGGGGCAGGGCCGGGGGAGCTGTTTTTT. This gives the protein CASSQGAGPGELFF. The V call is TRBV4-3, the J call TRBJ2-2, with a tentative D call TRBD1 (5 bases). The germline V gene encodes CDR1 LGHNA and CDR2 YSLEER. This CDR3 has 14 residues. Trimming left V 1 base short and J 8 bases short, with 11 bases between.

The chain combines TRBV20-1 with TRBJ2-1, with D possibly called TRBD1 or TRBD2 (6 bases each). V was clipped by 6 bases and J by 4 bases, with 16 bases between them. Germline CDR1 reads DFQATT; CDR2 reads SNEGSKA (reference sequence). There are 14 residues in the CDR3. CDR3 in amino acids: CSARPGGLYNEQFF. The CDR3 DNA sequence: TGCAGTGCCCGCCCCGGGGGCCTTTACAATGAGCAGTTCTTC.

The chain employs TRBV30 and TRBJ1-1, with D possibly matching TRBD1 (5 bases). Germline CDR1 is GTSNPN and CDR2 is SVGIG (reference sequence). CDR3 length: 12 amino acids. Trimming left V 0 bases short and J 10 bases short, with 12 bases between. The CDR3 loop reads CAWSVGTASAFF. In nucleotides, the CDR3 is TGTGCCTGGAGTGTAGGGACGGCATCAGCTTTCTTT.

CDR3 coding DNA: TGTGCCAGCAGACCGGGACAAGTCTCCTACGAGCAGTACTTC. Its protein is CASRPGQVSYEQYF. The chain has TRBV6-2 or TRBV6-3 and TRBJ2-7; a possible D gene is TRBD1 (6 bases). Trimming pared 6 bases from V and 0 bases from J, leaving 12 bases between. Per the germline V gene, CDR1 is MNHEY and CDR2 is SVGEGT. The CDR3 has 14 amino acids.

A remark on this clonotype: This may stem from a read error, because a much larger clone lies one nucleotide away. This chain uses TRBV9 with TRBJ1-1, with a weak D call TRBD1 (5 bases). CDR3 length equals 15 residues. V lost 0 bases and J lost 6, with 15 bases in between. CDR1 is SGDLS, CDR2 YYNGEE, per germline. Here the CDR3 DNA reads TGTGCCAGCAGCGTAGGTTTGGGGGAAGCCTCTGAAGCTTTCTTT. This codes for CASSVGLGEASEAFF.

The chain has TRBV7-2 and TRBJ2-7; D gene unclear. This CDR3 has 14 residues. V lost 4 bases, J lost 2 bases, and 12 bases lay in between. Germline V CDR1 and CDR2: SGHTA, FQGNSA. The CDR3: CASSSYTGTYEQYF. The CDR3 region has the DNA TGTGCCAGCAGCTCATATACTGGGACCTACGAGCAGTACTTC. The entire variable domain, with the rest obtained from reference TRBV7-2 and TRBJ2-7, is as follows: GAGVSQSPSNKVTEKGKDVELRCDPISGHTALYWYRQSLGQGLEFLIYFQGNSAPDKSGLPSDRFSAERTGGSVSTLTIQRTQQEDSAVYLCASSSYTGTYEQYFGPGTRLTVT.

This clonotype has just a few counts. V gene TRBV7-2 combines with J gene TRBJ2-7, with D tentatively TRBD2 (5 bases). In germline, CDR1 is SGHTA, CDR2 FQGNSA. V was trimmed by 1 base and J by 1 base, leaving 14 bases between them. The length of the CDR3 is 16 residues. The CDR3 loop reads CASSLEGFGVSYEQYF. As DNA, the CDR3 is TGTGCCAGCAGCTTAGAAGGGTTCGGGGTTTCCTACGAGCAGTACTTC.

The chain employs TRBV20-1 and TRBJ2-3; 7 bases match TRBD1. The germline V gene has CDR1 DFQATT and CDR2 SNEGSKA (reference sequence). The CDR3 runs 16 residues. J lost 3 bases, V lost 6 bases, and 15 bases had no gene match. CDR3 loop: CSAAISTGLGTDTQYF. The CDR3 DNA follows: TGCAGTGCCGCAATCTCGACAGGGCTGGGGACAGATACGCAGTATTTT.

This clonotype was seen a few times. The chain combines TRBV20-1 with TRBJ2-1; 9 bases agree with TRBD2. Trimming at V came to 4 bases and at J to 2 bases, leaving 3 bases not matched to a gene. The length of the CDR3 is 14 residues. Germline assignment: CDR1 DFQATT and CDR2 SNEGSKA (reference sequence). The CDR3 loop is CSATSGATYNEQFF. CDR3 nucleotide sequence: TGCAGTGCTACTAGCGGGGCCACCTACAATGAGCAGTTCTTC.

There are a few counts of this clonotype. CDR3 protein: CATSAWTEGEQYF. The CDR3 DNA sequence: TGTGCCACCAGCGCCTGGACAGAGGGCGAGCAGTACTTC. The chain links TRBV15 to TRBJ2-7; weak D call: TRBD1 (6 bases). CDR1 is LNHNV, CDR2 YYDKDF, per germline (reference sequence). V was clipped by 5 bases and J by 6 bases, with 14 bases between them. The CDR3 runs to 13 residues.

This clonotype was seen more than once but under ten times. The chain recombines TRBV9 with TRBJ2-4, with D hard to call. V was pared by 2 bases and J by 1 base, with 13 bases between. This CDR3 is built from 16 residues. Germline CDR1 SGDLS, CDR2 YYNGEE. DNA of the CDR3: TGTGCCAGCAGCGTGAGTTGGGAAAAGGCCAAAAACATTCAGTACTTC. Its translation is CASSVSWEKAKNIQYF.

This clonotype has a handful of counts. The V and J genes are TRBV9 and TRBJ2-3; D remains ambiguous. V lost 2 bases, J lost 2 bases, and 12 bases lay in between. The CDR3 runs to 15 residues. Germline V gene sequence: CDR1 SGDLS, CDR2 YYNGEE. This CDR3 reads CASSVSVLDTDTQYF. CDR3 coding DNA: TGTGCCAGCAGCGTCTCGGTTTTAGACACAGATACGCAGTATTTT.

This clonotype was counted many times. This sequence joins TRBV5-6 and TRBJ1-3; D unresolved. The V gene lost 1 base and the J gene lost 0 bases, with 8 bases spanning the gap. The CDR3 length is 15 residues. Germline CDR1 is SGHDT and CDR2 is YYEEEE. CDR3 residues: CASSLPTGSGNTIYF. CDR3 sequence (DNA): TGTGCCAGCAGCTTGCCCACGGGCTCTGGAAACACCATATATTTT.

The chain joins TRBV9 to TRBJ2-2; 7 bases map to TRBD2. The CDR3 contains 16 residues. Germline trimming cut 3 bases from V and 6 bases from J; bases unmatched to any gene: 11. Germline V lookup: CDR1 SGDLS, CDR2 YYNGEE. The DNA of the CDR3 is TGTGCCAGCAGCGGGCGGTTGAGCGGGACGTCCGGGGAGCTGTTTTTT. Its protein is CASSGRLSGTSGELFF.

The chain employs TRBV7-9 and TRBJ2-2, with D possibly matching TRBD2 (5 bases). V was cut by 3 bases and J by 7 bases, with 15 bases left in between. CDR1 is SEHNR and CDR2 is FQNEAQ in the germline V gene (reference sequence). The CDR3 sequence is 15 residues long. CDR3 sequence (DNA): TGTGCCAGCAGCTTTACGGGAAACCCAGGCGGGGAGCTGTTTTTT. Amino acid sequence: CASSFTGNPGGELFF.

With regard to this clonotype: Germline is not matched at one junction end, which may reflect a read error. CDR3 bases: TGTGCCAGGAGCTCTGGGCCCCGACCCGGGGAGCTGTTTTTT. This codes for CARSSGPRPGELFF. The rearrangement joins TRBV5-3 to TRBJ2-2, with D hard to call. TRBV5-3 falls under the ORF class, with uncertain function. The CDR3 is 14 residues long.

CDR3 DNA: TGTGCCGGGGGGGGTCCCCCTACTGGGGAGCAGTACTTC. Its protein is CAGGGPPTGEQYF. The chain combines TRBV10-3 with TRBJ2-7; 7 bases line up with TRBD2. Germline CDR1 and CDR2: ENHRY and SYGVKD. This CDR3 has 13 amino acids. V lost 11 bases and J lost 7; bases outside the gene matches: 14.

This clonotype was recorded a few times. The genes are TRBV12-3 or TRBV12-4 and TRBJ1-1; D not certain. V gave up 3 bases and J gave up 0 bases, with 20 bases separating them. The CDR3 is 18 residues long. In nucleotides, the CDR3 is TGTGCCAGCAGTTTCAGATCATTACTACAGCGGATGAACACTGAAGCTTTCTTT. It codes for CASSFRSLLQRMNTEAFF.

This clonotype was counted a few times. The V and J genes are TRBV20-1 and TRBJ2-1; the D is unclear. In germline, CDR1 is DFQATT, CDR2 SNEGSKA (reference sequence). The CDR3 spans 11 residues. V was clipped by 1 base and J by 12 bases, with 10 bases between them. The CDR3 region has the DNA TGCAGTGCTAGAGGCGAATCCGCGCAGTTCTTC. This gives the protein CSARGESAQFF.

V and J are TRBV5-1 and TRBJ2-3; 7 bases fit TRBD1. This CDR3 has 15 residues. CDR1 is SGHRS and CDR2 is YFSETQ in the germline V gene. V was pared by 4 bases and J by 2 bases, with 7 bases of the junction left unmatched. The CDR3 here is CASSRTGIYTDTQYF. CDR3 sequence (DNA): TGCGCCAGCAGCCGGACAGGCATTTACACAGATACGCAGTATTTT. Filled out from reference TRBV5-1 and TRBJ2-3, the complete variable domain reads KAGVTQTPRYLIKTRGQQVTLSCSPISGHRSVSWYQQTPGQGLQFLFEYFSETQRNKGNFPGRFSGRQFSNSRSEMNVSTLELGDSALYLCASSRTGIYTDTQYFGPGTRLTVL.

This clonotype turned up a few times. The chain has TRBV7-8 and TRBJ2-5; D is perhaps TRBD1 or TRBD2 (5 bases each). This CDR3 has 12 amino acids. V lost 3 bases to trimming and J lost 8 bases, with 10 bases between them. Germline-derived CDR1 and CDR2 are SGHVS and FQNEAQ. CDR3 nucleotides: TGTGCCAGCAGCTTCCGGGACCTCACCCAGTACTTC. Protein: CASSFRDLTQYF.

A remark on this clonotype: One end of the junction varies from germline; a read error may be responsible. The CDR3 region is CSARKGGLDTEASF. For the CDR3, the DNA is TGCAGTGCTAGAAAGGGGGGGCTGGACACTGAAGCTTCCTTT. This sequence joins TRBV20-1 and TRBJ1-1, with D perhaps TRBD1 (6 bases). This CDR3 comprises 14 residues. Germline V gene data show CDR1 as DFQATT and CDR2 as SNEGSKA (reference sequence).

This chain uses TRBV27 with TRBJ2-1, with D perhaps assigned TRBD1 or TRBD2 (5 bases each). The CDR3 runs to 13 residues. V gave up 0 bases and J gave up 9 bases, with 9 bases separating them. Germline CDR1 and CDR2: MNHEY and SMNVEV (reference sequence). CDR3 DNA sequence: TGTGCCAGCAGTTTATCGGGTGGGGGTGAGCAGTTCTTC. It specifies CASSLSGGGEQFF.

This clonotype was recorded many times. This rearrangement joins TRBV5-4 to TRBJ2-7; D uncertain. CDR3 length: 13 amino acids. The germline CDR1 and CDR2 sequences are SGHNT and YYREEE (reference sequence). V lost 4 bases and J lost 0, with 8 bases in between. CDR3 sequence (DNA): TGTGCCAGCAGCCCCCAGGACTCCTACGAGCAGTACTTC. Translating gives CASSPQDSYEQYF.

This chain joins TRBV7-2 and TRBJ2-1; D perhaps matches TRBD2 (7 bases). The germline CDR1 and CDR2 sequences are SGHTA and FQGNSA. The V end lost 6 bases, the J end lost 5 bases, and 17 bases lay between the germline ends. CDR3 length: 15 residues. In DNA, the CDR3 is TGTGCCAGCAGTCCATTGGGGGGGCGAAACAATGAGCAGTTCTTC. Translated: CASSPLGGRNNEQFF.

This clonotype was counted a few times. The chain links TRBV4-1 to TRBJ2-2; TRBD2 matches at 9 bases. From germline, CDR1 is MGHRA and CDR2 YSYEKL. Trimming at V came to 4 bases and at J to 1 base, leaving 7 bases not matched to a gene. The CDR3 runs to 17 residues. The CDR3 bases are TGCGCCAGCAGCCGACCCATAGCGGGGGTGAACACCGGGGAGCTGTTTTTT. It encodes CASSRPIAGVNTGELFF.

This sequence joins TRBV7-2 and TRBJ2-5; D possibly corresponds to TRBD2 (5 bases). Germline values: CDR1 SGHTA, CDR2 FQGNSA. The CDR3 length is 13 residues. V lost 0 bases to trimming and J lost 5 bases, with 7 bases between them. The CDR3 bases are TGTGCCAGCAGCTTAGCGTCGGGGGAGACCCAGTACTTC. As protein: CASSLASGETQYF.